A single sample is the source of the 13 T cell receptor beta chains below, sequenced in a study of T cell responses to AZD1222 COVID-19 vaccine. Sequencing used immunoSEQ multiplex PCR; TCRdb keeps in-frame clones, though not all of them. Counted here are 95,000 to 100,000 clones, 87% occurring once; the ten biggest clones make up 10%. Specimen: peripheral blood, collected 28 days after the second AZD1222 dose. The source of these receptors is an adult who received the AZD1222 COVID-19 vaccine.

The CDR3 region has the DNA TGTGCCACCAGCAGTGGGGGGGCCCATAACTATGGCTACACCTTC. Translation: CATSSGGAHNYGYTF. The genes are TRBV15 and TRBJ1-2; D might be TRBD1 (6 bases). There are 15 residues in the CDR3. Trimming removed 3 bases from V and 1 base from J, with 12 bases in between. Germline CDR1 reads LNHNV; CDR2 reads YYDKDF (reference sequence).

The chain couples TRBV6-5 to TRBJ2-7; possibly TRBD2 for D (6 bases). Germline V gene data show CDR1 as MNHEY and CDR2 as SVGAGI. The CDR3 totals 14 residues. The V gene lost 0 bases and the J gene lost 3 bases, with 9 bases spanning the gap. CDR3 region: CASSYSAGNYEQYF. The CDR3 region has the DNA TGTGCCAGCAGTTACTCGGCGGGGAACTACGAGCAGTACTTC.

This clone was found once. This rearrangement joins TRBV7-8 to TRBJ1-5, with D possibly being TRBD1 (5 bases). Germline V gene sequence: CDR1 SGHVS, CDR2 FQNEAQ. This CDR3 has 14 residues. Trimming shortened V by 5 bases and J by 1 base, and 9 bases separated the two germline ends. This CDR3 reads CASSRGGSNQPQHF. CDR3 nucleotides: TGTGCCAGCAGCCGTGGGGGGAGCAATCAGCCCCAGCATTTT.

This clone turned up a few times. The V gene is TRBV28, the J gene TRBJ1-5, with a possible D match to TRBD1 (5 bases). Trimming removed 4 bases from V and 1 base from J, with 8 bases in between. Germline CDR1 and CDR2: MDHEN and SYDVKM. This CDR3 spans 14 amino acids. Here the CDR3 reads CASSSGHSNQPQHF. The CDR3 DNA reads as TGTGCCAGCAGTTCCGGACACAGCAATCAGCCCCAGCATTTT.

The rearrangement links TRBV9 to TRBJ2-6; no clear D. Trimming cost V 4 bases and J 0 bases, with 11 bases left between them. Germline values: CDR1 SGDLS, CDR2 YYNGEE. This CDR3 is 16 amino acids long. The CDR3 nucleotides read TGTGCCAGCAGCCCCTCTTGGAACTCTGGGGCCAACGTCCTGACTTTC. Its protein is CASSPSWNSGANVLTF. The variable domain in full, completed from reference TRBV9 and TRBJ2-6, reads DSGVTQTPKHLITATGQRVTLRCSPRSGDLSVYWYQQSLDQGLQFLIQYYNGEERAKGNILERFSAQQFPDLHSELNLSSLELGDSALYFCASSPSWNSGANVLTFGAGSRLTVL.

On this clone: The junction and the germline gene differ at one end; a read error may be behind it. J is TRBJ2-5 and V is TRBV6-5, with D possibly matching TRBD2 (5 bases). The germline CDR1 and CDR2 sequences are MNHEY and SVGAGI. There are 14 residues in the CDR3. The CDR3 sequence is CASSDSGILETQYF. The DNA for the CDR3 is TGTGCCAGCAGTGACTCCGGGATCCTGGAGACCCAGTACTTC.

The chain has TRBV5-1 and TRBJ1-1; the match to TRBD1 covers 7 bases. The CDR3 consists of 13 residues. J was trimmed by 9 bases and V by 4 bases; bases with no gene match: 9. Germline V gene sequence: CDR1 SGHRS, CDR2 YFSETQ. As DNA, the CDR3 is TGCGCCAGCAGCGGAGGACAGGCTACTAAAGCTTTCTTT. Translated: CASSGGQATKAFF.

V usage is TRBV7-9 and J usage is TRBJ2-2, with D hard to call. V gave up 3 bases and J gave up 6 bases, with 11 bases separating them. CDR3 length: 14 amino acids. CDR1 is SEHNR and CDR2 is FQNEAQ in the germline V gene (reference sequence). CDR3 protein: CASSLLRTAGELFF. The CDR3 nucleotides read TGTGCCAGCAGCTTGTTGAGGACGGCCGGGGAGCTGTTTTTT.

The rearrangement links TRBV9 to TRBJ1-5; possibly TRBD1 for D (6 bases). Germline V lookup: CDR1 SGDLS, CDR2 YYNGEE. CDR3 length: 15 amino acids. The V end was cut by 1 base, the J end by 4 bases, with 12 bases between. DNA for the CDR3: TGTGCCAGCAGCGTAACCGGGACACCTAATCAGCCCCAGCATTTT. Its protein product is CASSVTGTPNQPQHF. Based on the CDR3 plus reference TRBV9 and TRBJ1-5, the full variable domain is DSGVTQTPKHLITATGQRVTLRCSPRSGDLSVYWYQQSLDQGLQFLIQYYNGEERAKGNILERFSAQQFPDLHSELNLSSLELGDSALYFCASSVTGTPNQPQHFGDGTRLSIL.

The chain is built from TRBV7-9 and TRBJ1-3; D call uncertain. Looked up from germline, CDR1 is SEHNR and CDR2 is FQNEAQ (reference sequence). V was clipped by 4 bases and J by 2 bases, with 9 bases between them. This CDR3 spans 14 amino acids. This CDR3 is CASSSDTAGNTIYF. The DNA of the CDR3 is TGTGCCAGCAGCTCCGACACGGCTGGAAACACCATATATTTT.

V usage is TRBV3-1 (or the pseudogene TRBV3-2) and J usage is TRBJ2-1; 10 bases agree with TRBD2. The J segment lost 9 bases and the V segment lost 0 bases, leaving 8 bases of the junction unmatched. The CDR3 covers 16 residues. Germline assignment: CDR1 LGHDT and CDR2 YNNKEL (reference sequence). The CDR3 loop reads CASSQDGLAGVAEQFF. As DNA, the CDR3 is TGTGCCAGCAGCCAAGATGGTCTAGCGGGAGTTGCTGAGCAGTTCTTC.

The chain joins TRBV27 to TRBJ2-1; TRBD1 aligns across 9 bases. Germline lookup yields CDR1 MNHEY and CDR2 SMNVEV (reference sequence). CDR3 length: 14 amino acids. With 2 bases clipped from V and 7 bases from J, the junction kept 3 bases outside the gene matches. The CDR3 here is CASSLGGTGNEQFF. The DNA for the CDR3 is TGTGCCAGCAGTTTAGGCGGGACAGGGAATGAGCAGTTCTTC.

CDR3 in DNA: TGTGCCAGCAGCCGGGGACTAGTAGGGTCAGATACGCAGTATTTT. It codes for CASSRGLVGSDTQYF. The genes are TRBV6-2 or TRBV6-3 and TRBJ2-3, with 8 bases fitting TRBD2. Trimming removed 6 bases from V and 4 bases from J; junction bases left unmatched: 9. The length of the CDR3 is 15 residues. Germline lookup yields CDR1 MNHEY and CDR2 SVGEGT.